This TCR beta chain is from a study of T-cell memory formation after mild COVID-19. Study-wide results and caveats: Cross-reactive memory seemingly joined, as some responding clones were found in pre-infection memory.

TCRdb independently ran MiXCR on the 5' RACE reads; one entry per CDR3 protein. The sample has fewer than 250,000 distinct CDR3 sequences, under 12% seen once; the top ten hold around 3.3%. This clonotype turned up a few times. Its antigen is not identified. Sequenced: PBMCs or a T cell subset sorted from them (not recorded which). The TCR originated in a man between 18 and 29 years old who had mild COVID-19 (a few samples of this study predate the infection). Cell type and time point are not known.

The CDR3 sequence: CASSYFGVVPEAFF. The CDR3 DNA reads as TGTGCCAGCAGTTATTTCGGGGTAGTCCCTGAAGCTTTCTTT. The gene calls are TRBV6-6 and TRBJ1-1; D is unclear. Germline V gene sequence: CDR1 MNHNY, CDR2 SVGAGI (reference sequence). The CDR3 is 14 amino acids. The V and J ends lost 3 bases and 6 bases respectively, with 14 bases between them.